This T cell receptor beta chain originates from a study of early T cells in non-severe SARS-CoV-2 infection. Across the whole study: Sequencing was performed on bulk RNA from unsorted whole blood, leaving chains unpaired.

Study-level points and caveats: VDJdb matching skewed toward anti-spike CD8 responses, missing private and CD4 specificities.

This clonotype occurred many times. Its antigen is not identified. Trimming shortened V by 5 bases and J by 4 bases, and 16 bases separated the two germline ends. The CDR3 sequence is 15 residues long. CDR1 and CDR2 (germline): SGHTA, FQGNSA. The TCR library protocol attached unique molecular identifiers to the individual cDNA molecules. TCRdb re-derived calls from the 5' RACE reads in MiXCR, one entry per CDR3 protein. The sample lists approximately 60,000 distinct CDR3 sequences; about 10% were seen once. This chain uses TRBV7-2 with TRBJ2-3, with D possibly TRBD1 on 6 matching bases. The specimen was whole blood, collected at baseline. This receptor was identified in an adult who was a healthcare worker with PCR-confirmed SARS-CoV-2 infection or an uninfected control (not recorded which). The DNA for the CDR3 is TGTGCCAGCAGCACACAGGGTAGCATAGCAGATACGCAGTATTTT. The encoded protein is CASSTQGSIADTQYF.